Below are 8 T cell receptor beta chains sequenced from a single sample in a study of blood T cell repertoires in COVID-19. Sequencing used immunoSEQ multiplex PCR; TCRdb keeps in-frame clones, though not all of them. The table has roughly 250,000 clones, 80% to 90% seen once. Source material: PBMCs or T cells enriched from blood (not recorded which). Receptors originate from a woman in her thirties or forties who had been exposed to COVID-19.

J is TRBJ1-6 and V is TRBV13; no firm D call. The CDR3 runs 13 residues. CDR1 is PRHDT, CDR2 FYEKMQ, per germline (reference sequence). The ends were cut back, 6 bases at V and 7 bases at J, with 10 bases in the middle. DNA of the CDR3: TGTGCCAGCAGGCAAGGGAGGAATTCACCCCTCCACTTT. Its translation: CASRQGRNSPLHF.

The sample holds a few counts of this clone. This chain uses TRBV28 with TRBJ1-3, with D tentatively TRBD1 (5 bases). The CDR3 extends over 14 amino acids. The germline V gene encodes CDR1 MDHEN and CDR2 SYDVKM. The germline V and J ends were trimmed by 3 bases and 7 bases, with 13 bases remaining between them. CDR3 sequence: CASSFFGGGNTIYF. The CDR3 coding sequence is TGTGCCAGCAGTTTCTTCGGGGGGGGTAACACCATATATTTT.

The CDR3 DNA sequence: TGTGCCAGCAGTCCAGAAGGGACTAGACTAGGGACAGATACGCAGTATTTT. It is translated as CASSPEGTRLGTDTQYF. V is TRBV6-6 and J is TRBJ2-3; 8 bases are shared with TRBD2. The V gene's germline CDR1 is MNHNY and CDR2 SVGAGI (reference sequence). This CDR3 comprises 17 residues. The V and J ends lost 5 bases and 3 bases, in that order; junction bases with no gene match: 13.

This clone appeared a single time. This CDR3 is CASSYKVREKLFF. CDR3 sequence (DNA): TGTGCCAGCAGTTACAAAGTGAGGGAAAAACTGTTTTTT. This chain uses TRBV6-5 with TRBJ1-4; D not certain. Germline V gene data show CDR1 as MNHEY and CDR2 as SVGAGI. There are 13 residues in the CDR3. Trimming left V 2 bases short and J 8 bases short, with 9 bases between.

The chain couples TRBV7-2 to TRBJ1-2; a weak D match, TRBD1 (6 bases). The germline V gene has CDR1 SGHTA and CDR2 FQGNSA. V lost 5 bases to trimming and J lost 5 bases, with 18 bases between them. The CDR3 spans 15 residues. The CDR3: CASSLNRVQGYGYTF. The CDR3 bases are TGTGCCAGCAGCCTCAACAGGGTGCAAGGGTATGGCTACACCTTC.

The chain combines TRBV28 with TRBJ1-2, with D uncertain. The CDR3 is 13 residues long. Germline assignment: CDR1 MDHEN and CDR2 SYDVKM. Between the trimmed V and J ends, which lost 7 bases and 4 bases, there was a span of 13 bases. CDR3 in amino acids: CASISEASYGYTF. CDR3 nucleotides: TGTGCCAGCATATCAGAGGCCTCCTATGGCTACACCTTC.

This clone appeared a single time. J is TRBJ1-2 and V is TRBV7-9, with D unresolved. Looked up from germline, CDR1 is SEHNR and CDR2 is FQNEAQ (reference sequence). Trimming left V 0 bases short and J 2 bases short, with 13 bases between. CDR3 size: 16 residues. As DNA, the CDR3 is TGTGCCAGCAGCTTAGCCCATGCAGGCCGCAACTATGGCTACACCTTC. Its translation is CASSLAHAGRNYGYTF.

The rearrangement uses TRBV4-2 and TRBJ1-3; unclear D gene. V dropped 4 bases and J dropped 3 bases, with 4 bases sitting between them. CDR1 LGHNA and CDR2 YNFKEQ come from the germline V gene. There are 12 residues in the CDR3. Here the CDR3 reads CASSPIGNTIYF. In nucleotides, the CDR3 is TGTGCCAGCAGCCCCATTGGAAACACCATATATTTT.